This T cell receptor (beta chain) was documented in a study of cytomegalovirus exposure and HLA in healthy donors. Study findings and constraints: TCR beta chain V- and J-gene trimming was linked, in a later analysis, to a missense variant in DCLRE1C. Three chains linked to CMV were shown in vitro to be specific for CMV antigens. 150 to 200 TCR beta chains were listed as cytomegalovirus-associated.

This CDR3 has 17 residues. The V gene's germline CDR1 is KGHSH and CDR2 LQKENI. Trimming removed 0 bases at V and 8 bases at J, with 20 bases between. A word on this clone: What it binds is not known.

Primers included in the PCR were 60 Vbeta and 13 Jbeta primers. Clones were sequenced by immunoSEQ multiplex PCR, and TCRdb holds only the in-frame ones, with some missing. The table lists some 97,000 clones, 75% to 85% of them singletons. Material: PBMCs. V gene TRBV18 combines with J gene TRBJ2-1; possible D gene TRBD2, 7 bases. The receptor's source is a woman between 18 and 29 years old in good health and CMV-seronegative. DNA of the CDR3: TGTGCCAGCTCACCACCGAGAGGGGGGGCCTTCAGGTATGAGCAGTTCTTC. Its translation: CASSPPRGGAFRYEQFF.